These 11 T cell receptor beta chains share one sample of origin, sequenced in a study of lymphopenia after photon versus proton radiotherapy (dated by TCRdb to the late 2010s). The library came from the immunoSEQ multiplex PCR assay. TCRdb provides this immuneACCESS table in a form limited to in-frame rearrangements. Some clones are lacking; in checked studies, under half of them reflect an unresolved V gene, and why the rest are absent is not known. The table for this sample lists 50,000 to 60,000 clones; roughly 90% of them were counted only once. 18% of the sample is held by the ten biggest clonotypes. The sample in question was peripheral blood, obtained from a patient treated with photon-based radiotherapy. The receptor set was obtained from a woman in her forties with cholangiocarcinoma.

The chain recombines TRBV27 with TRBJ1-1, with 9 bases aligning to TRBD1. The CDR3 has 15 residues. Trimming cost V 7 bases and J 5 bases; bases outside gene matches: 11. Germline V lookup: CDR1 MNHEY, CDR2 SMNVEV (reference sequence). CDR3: CASTDPGQGNTEAFF. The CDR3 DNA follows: TGTGCCAGCACCGACCCGGGACAGGGTAATACTGAAGCTTTCTTT.

DNA for the CDR3: TGTGCCAGTAGTAGGTCCAGGCCCGGACTAGCGGGGCCCACTCTCTCCTACGAGCAGTACTTC. It specifies CASSRSRPGLAGPTLSYEQYF. This rearrangement joins TRBV19 to TRBJ2-7; TRBD2 matches at 12 bases. CDR3 length: 21 amino acids. V lost 4 bases, J lost 0 bases, and 19 bases stayed unmatched. Germline CDR1 is LNHDA and CDR2 is SQIVND (reference sequence). Full variable domain (missing parts from reference TRBV19 and TRBJ2-7): DGGITQSPKYLFRKEGQNVTLSCEQNLNHDAMYWYRQDPGQGLRLIYYSQIVNDFQKGDIAEGYSVSREKKESFPLTVTSAQKNPTAFYLCASSRSRPGLAGPTLSYEQYFGPGTRLTVT.

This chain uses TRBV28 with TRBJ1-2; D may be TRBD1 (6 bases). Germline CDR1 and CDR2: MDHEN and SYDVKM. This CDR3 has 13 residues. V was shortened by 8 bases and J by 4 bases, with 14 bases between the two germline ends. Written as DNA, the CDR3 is TGTGCCAGCGTGACGGACAGTCTCTATGGCTACACCTTC. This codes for CASVTDSLYGYTF.

CDR3 DNA: TGTGCCAGCAGTTTAGCTACCACAGGGAGCCTGTCCGCTTTCTTT. Translated: CASSLATTGSLSAFF. The chain recombines TRBV28 with TRBJ1-1; D might be TRBD1 (6 bases). This CDR3 comprises 15 residues. The V and J ends lost 2 bases and 11 bases respectively, with 21 bases between them. Germline V gene lookup returns CDR1 MDHEN and CDR2 SYDVKM.

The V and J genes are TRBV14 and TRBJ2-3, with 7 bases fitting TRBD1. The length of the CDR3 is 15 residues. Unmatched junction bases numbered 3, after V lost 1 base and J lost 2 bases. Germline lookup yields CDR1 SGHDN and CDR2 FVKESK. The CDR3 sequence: CASSQAGGFTDTQYF. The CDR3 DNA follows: TGTGCCAGCAGCCAAGCAGGGGGATTCACAGATACGCAGTATTTT.

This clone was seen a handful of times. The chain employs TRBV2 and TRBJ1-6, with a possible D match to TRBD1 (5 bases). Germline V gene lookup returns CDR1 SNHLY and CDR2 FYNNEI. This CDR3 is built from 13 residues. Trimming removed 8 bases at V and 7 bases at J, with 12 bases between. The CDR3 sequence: CASGDRLNSPLHF. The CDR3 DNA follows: TGTGCCAGCGGCGACAGACTAAATTCACCCCTCCACTTT.

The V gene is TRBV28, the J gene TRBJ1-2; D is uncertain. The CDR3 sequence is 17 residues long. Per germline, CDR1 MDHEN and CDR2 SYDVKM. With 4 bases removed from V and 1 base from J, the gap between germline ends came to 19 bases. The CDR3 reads CASSSLHDLWGNYGYTF. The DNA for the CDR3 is TGTGCCAGCAGTTCCCTCCACGACCTCTGGGGTAACTATGGCTACACCTTC.

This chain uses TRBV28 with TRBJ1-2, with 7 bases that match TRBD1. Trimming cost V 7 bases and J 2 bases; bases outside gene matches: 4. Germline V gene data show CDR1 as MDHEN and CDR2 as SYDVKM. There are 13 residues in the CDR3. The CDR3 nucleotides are TGTGCCAGCATTCGGGACAGCAACTATGGCTACACCTTC. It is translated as CASIRDSNYGYTF.

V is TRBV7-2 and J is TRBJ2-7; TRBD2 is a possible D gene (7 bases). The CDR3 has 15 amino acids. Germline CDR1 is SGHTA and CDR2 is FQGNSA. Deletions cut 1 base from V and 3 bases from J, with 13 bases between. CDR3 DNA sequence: TGTGCCAGCAGCTTAGACCGCGGGGGCATCTACGAGCAGTACTTC. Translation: CASSLDRGGIYEQYF.

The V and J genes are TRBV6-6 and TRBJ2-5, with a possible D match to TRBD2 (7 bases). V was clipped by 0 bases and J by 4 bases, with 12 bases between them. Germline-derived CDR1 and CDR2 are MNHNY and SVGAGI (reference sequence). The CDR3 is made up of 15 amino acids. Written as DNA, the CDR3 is TGTGCCAGCAGTTACTCGGAGGGGGGGGCAGAGACCCAGTACTTC. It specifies CASSYSEGGAETQYF.

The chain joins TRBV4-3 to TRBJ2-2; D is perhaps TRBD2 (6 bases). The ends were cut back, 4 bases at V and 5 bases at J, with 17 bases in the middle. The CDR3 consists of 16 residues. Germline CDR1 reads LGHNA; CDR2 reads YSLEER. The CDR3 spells CASSPWASGGTGELFF. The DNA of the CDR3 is TGCGCCAGCAGCCCGTGGGCCTCAGGAGGGACCGGGGAGCTGTTTTTT.